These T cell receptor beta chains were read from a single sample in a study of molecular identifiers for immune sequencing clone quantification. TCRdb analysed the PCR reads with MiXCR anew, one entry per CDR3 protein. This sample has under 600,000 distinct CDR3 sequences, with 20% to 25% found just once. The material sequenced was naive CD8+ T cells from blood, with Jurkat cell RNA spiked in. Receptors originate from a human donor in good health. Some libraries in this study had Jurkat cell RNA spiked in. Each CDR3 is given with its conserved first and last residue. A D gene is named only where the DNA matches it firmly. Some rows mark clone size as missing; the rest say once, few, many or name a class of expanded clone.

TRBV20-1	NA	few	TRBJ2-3	CSAKRSTTPSTDTQYF	TGCAGTGCTAAAAGAAGTACAACCCCTAGCACAGATACGCAGTATTTT
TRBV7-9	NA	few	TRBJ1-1	CASSWVGSNTEAFF	TGTGCCAGCAGCTGGGTGGGGTCGAACACTGAAGCTTTCTTT
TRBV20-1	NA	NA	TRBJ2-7	CSASPYLSGKREQYF	TGCAGTGCTAGCCCTTATCTTAGCGGAAAGCGCGAGCAGTACTTC
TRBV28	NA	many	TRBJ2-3	CASSFSGDTQYF	TGTGCCAGCAGTTTTTCAGGGGATACGCAGTATTTT
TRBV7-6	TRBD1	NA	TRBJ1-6	CASSFSVDRGNSPLHF	TGTGCCAGCAGCTTTTCGGTGGACAGGGGAAATTCACCCCTCCACTTT
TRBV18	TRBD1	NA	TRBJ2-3	CASSPTGSEDTDTQYF	TGTGCCAGCTCACCGACAGGGTCCGAGGACACAGATACGCAGTATTTT
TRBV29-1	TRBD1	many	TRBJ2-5	CSVHWTGEEEETQYF	TGCAGCGTCCATTGGACAGGGGAGGAAGAAGAGACCCAGTACTTC
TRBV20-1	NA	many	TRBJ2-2	CSARHRDYTGELFF	TGCAGTGCTAGACACAGGGATTACACCGGGGAGCTGTTTTTT
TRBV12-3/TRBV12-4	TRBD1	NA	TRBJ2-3	CASNRGGTGGADTQYF	TGTGCCAGCAATCGCGGCGGGACAGGGGGCGCAGATACGCAGTATTTT
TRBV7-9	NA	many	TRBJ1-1	CASSEGIGTEAFF	TGTGCCAGCAGCGAGGGCATCGGCACTGAAGCTTTCTTT
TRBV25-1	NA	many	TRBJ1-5	CASSLQGYNQPQHF	TGTGCCAGCAGCCTACAGGGCTACAATCAGCCCCAGCATTTT
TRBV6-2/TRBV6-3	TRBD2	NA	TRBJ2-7	CASRNGVAGTYEQYF	TGTGCCAGCAGGAACGGGGTAGCGGGGACCTACGAGCAGTACTTC
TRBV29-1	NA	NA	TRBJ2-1	CSVEGVPADEQFF	TGCAGCGTTGAGGGGGTCCCGGCCGATGAGCAGTTCTTC
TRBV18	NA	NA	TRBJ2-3	CASSPADSDKHGPGPYF	TGTGCCAGCTCACCCGCCGACAGCGATAAACACGGTCCTGGTCCATATTTT
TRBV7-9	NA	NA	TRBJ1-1	CASTGGIDTEAFF	TGTGCCAGCACGGGGGGCATAGACACTGAAGCTTTCTTT
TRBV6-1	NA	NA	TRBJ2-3	CASSGLRGTTDTQYF	TGTGCCAGCAGTGGACTCAGGGGAACCACAGATACGCAGTATTTT